This note documents a single T cell receptor (beta chain) sequence. As yet, its antigen is unknown. The assay was immunoSEQ multiplex PCR, and TCRdb's table has in-frame clones only and misses some. The repertoire has approximately 150,000 clones, less than 80% of them found once; the top ten carry about 9.2%. The source of the sample is a study of PD-1 blockade in classical Hodgkin lymphoma. Each and every patient relapsed after autologous stem cell transplantation, and patients got differing brentuximab vedotin exposure. V was shortened by 2 bases and J by 9 bases, with 11 bases between the two germline ends. The CDR3 totals 13 residues. From germline, CDR1 is SGHNT and CDR2 YYREEE (reference sequence). Study observations and caveats: Healthy donors reportedly exceeded newly diagnosed patients in baseline TCR diversity. Baseline diversity in complete responders resembled that of newly diagnosed patients. By C4D1 there was a significant rise in CD4+ TCR diversity but not in CD8+ TCR diversity.

V usage is TRBV5-4 and J usage is TRBJ2-2; D not certain. Material: peripheral blood mononuclear cells (PBMCs), obtained before the second cycle of nivolumab. The sequence derives from a human donor with classical Hodgkin lymphoma. For the CDR3, the DNA is TGTGCCAGCAGCTTCCCCGCGTCAAGGGAGCTGTTTTTT. Translated, it gives CASSFPASRELFF.